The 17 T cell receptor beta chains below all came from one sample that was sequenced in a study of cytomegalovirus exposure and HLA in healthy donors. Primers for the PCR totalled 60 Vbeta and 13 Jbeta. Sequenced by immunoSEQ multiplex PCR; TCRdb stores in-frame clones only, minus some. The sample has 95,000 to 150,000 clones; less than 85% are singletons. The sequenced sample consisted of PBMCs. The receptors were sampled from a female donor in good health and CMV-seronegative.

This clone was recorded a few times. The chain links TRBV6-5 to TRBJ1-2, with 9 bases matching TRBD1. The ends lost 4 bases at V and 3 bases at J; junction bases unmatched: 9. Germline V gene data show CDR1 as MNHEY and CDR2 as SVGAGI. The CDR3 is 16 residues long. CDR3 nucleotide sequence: TGTGCCAGCAGTTTCACACTACAGGGGGCGGACTATGGCTACACCTTC. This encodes CASSFTLQGADYGYTF.

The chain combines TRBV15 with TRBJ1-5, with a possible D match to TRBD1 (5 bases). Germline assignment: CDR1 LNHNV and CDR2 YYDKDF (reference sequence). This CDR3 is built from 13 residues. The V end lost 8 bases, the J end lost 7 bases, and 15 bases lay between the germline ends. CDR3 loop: CATGRRGGQPQHF. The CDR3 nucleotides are TGTGCCACCGGGAGGAGGGGAGGACAGCCCCAGCATTTT.

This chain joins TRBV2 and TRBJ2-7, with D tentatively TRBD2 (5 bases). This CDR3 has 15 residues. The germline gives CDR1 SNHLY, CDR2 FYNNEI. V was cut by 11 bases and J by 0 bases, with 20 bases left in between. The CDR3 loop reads CASSPRGWASYEQYF. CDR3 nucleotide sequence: TGTGCCTCAAGCCCTAGAGGGTGGGCCTCCTACGAGCAGTACTTC.

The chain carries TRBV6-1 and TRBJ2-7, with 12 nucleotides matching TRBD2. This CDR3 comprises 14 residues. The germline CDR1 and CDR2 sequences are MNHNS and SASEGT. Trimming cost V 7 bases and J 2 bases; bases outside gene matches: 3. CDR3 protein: CASTGLAGTYEQYF. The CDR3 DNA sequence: TGTGCCAGCACCGGACTAGCGGGGACCTACGAGCAGTACTTC.

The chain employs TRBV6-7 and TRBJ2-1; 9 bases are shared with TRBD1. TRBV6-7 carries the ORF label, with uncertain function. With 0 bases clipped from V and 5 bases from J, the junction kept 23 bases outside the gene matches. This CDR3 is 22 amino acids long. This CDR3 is CASSYSKRQGGTSIRAHNEQFF. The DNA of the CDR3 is TGTGCCAGCAGTTACTCGAAAAGACAGGGGGGGACTTCCATTCGGGCTCACAATGAGCAGTTCTTC.

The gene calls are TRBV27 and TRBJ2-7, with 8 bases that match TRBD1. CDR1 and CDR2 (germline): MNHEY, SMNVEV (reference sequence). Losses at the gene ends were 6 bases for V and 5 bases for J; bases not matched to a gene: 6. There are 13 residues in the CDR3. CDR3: CASRGTGVHEQYF. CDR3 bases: TGTGCCAGCAGGGGGACAGGAGTCCACGAGCAGTACTTC.

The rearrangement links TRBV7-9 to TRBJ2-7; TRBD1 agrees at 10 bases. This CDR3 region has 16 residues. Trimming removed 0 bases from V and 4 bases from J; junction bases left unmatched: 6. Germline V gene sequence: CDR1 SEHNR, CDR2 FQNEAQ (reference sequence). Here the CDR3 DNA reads TGTGCCAGCAGCTTAGCGTATGGGACAGGGGAGTACGAGCAGTACTTC. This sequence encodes CASSLAYGTGEYEQYF.

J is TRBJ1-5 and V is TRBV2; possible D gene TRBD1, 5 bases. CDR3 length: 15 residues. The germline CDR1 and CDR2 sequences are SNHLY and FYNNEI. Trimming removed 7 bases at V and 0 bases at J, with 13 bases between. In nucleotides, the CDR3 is TGTGCCAGCAAGGCAGACAGAAATAGCAATCAGCCCCAGCATTTT. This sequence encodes CASKADRNSNQPQHF.

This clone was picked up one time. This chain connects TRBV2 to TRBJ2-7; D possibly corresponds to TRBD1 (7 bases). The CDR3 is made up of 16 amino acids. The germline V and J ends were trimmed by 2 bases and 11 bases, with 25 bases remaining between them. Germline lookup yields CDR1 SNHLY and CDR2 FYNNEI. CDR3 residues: CASSEIQEGAASVEYF. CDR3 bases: TGTGCCAGCAGTGAAATTCAGGAGGGGGCAGCTTCCGTGGAGTACTTC.

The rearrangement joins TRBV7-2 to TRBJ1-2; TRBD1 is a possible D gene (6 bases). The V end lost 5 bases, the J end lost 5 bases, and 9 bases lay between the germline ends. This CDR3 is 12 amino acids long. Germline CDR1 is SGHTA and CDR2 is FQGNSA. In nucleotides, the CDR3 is TGTGCCAGCAGCATGGGACAATATGGCTACACCTTC. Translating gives CASSMGQYGYTF.

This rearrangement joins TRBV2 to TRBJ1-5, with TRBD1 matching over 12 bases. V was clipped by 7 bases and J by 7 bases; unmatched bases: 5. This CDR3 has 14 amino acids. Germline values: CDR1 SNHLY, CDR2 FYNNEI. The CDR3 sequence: CASTSGTGGQPQHF. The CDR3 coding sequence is TGTGCCAGCACCTCCGGGACAGGGGGCCAGCCCCAGCATTTT.

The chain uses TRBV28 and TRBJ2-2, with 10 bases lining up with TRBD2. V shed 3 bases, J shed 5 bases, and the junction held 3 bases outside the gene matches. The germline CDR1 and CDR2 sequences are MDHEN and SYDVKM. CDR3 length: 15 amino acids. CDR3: CASSLVAGGTGELFF. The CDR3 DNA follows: TGTGCCAGCAGTTTGGTAGCGGGGGGTACCGGGGAGCTGTTTTTT. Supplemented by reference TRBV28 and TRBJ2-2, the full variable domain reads DVKVTQSSRYLVKRTGEKVFLECVQDMDHENMFWYRQDPGLGLRLIYFSYDVKMKEKGDIPEGYSVSREKKERFSLILESASTNQTSMYLCASSLVAGGTGELFFGEGSRLTVL.

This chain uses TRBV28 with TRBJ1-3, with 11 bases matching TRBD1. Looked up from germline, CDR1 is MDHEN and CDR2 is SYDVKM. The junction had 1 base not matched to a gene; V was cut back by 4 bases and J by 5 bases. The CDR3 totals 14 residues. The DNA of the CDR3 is TGTGCCAGCAGTTGGACAGGGGGCAGAAACACCATATATTTT. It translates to CASSWTGGRNTIYF.

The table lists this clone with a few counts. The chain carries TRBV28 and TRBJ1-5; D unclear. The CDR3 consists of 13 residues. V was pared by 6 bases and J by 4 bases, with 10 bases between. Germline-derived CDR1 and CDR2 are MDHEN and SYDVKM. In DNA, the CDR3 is TGTGCCAGCAGCCTTGCGGTGAATCAGCCCCAGCATTTT. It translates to CASSLAVNQPQHF.

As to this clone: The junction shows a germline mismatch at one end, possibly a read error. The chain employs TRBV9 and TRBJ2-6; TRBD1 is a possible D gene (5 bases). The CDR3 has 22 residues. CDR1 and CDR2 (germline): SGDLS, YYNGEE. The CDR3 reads CASSCEDSPTLILSSGANGLTF. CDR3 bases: TGTGCCAGCAGCTGCGAGGATAGCCCAACACTTATCTTAAGCTCTGGGGCCAACGGCCTGACTTTC.

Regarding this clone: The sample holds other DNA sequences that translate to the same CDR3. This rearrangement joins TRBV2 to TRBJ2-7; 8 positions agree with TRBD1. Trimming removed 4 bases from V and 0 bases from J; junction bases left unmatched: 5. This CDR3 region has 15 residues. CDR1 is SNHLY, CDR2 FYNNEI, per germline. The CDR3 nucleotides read TGTGCCAGCAGTGCGGCAACAGGGGGCTCCTACGAGCAGTACTTC. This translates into CASSAATGGSYEQYF.

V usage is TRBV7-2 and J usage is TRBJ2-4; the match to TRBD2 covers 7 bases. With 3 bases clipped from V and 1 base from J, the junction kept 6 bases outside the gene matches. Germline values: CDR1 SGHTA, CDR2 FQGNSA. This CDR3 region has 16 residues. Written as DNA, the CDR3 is TGTGCCAGCAGCTTCGGGGGAGGGTTGGCCAAAAACATTCAGTACTTC. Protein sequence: CASSFGGGLAKNIQYF. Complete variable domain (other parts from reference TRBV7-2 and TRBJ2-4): GAGVSQSPSNKVTEKGKDVELRCDPISGHTALYWYRQSLGQGLEFLIYFQGNSAPDKSGLPSDRFSAERTGGSVSTLTIQRTQQEDSAVYLCASSFGGGLAKNIQYFGAGTRLSVL.